The 23 T cell receptor beta chains in this list originate from one sample, sequenced in a study of cytomegalovirus exposure and HLA in healthy donors. This PCR relied on a set of 60 Vbeta primers and 13 Jbeta primers. Repertoires were generated with immunoSEQ multiplex PCR, while TCRdb's copy carries only in-frame clones and drops some. The sample carries fewer than 150,000 clones, approximately 71% recorded once. Sequencing input: PBMCs. Receptors were obtained from a woman aged 45-59 years in good health and CMV-seronegative.

The chain uses TRBV5-4 and TRBJ2-2; TRBD2 might be the D (6 bases). The CDR3 extends over 15 amino acids. Looked up from germline, CDR1 is SGHNT and CDR2 is YYREEE (reference sequence). The V and J ends lost 1 base and 3 bases respectively, with 10 bases between them. The CDR3 loop is CASSLSWGDTGELFF. The DNA of the CDR3 is TGTGCCAGCAGCTTGAGTTGGGGGGACACCGGGGAGCTGTTTTTT.

The chain carries TRBV19 and TRBJ2-1, with TRBD2 matching 9 bases. Germline V gene data show CDR1 as LNHDA and CDR2 as SQIVND (reference sequence). CDR3 size: 17 residues. V shed 4 bases and J 0 bases; nucleotides not matched to a gene: 7. Here the CDR3 reads CASSKHRRGGSYNEQFF. Written as DNA, the CDR3 is TGTGCCAGTAGTAAGCATCGGCGGGGGGGCTCCTACAATGAGCAGTTCTTC.

The CDR3 here is CSATASGGTQETQYF. CDR3 DNA: TGCAGCGCTACTGCCTCGGGGGGGACCCAAGAGACCCAGTACTTC. The chain recombines TRBV29-1 with TRBJ2-5; TRBD2 matches 8 bases. There are 15 residues in the CDR3. J gave up 1 base and V 7 bases, and 11 bases lay outside the gene matches. Germline V gene sequence: CDR1 SQVTM, CDR2 ANQGSEA.

This clone was observed once. V gene TRBV5-1 combines with J gene TRBJ1-4; 7 nucleotides match TRBD1. The J segment lost 3 bases and the V segment lost 9 bases, leaving 5 bases of the junction unmatched. In germline, CDR1 is SGHRS, CDR2 YFSETQ. This CDR3 is 13 amino acids long. CDR3 bases: TGCGCCACCGCAGGGGGTCCTAATGAAAAACTGTTTTTT. This gives the protein CATAGGPNEKLFF. The full variable domain, its missing parts supplied by reference TRBV5-1 and TRBJ1-4, is KAGVTQTPRYLIKTRGQQVTLSCSPISGHRSVSWYQQTPGQGLQFLFEYFSETQRNKGNFPGRFSGRQFSNSRSEMNVSTLELGDSALYLCATAGGPNEKLFFGSGTQLSVL.

This clone was detected only once. CDR3 residues: CASSLEVGTSHEQYF. The DNA of the CDR3 is TGCGCCAGCAGCTTAGAGGTAGGGACATCCCACGAGCAGTACTTC. This chain links TRBV5-1 with TRBJ2-7; a weak D match, TRBD1 (6 bases). The V end lost 2 bases, the J end lost 5 bases, and 17 bases lay between the germline ends. CDR1 SGHRS and CDR2 YFSETQ come from the germline V gene. This CDR3 has 15 residues.

V gene TRBV6-5 combines with J gene TRBJ2-1; D perhaps matches TRBD2 (5 bases). The CDR3 extends over 11 amino acids. Trimming cost V 6 bases and J 8 bases, with 8 bases left between them. CDR1 is MNHEY, CDR2 SVGAGI, per germline. CDR3 loop: CASSLSDEQFF. The CDR3 DNA reads as TGTGCCAGCAGCCTTAGCGATGAGCAGTTCTTC.

The gene calls are TRBV5-1 and TRBJ2-2; 9 bases align to TRBD2. From germline, CDR1 is SGHRS and CDR2 YFSETQ. The junction had 6 bases not matched to a gene; V was cut back by 4 bases and J by 8 bases. This CDR3 has 14 residues. CDR3 sequence: CASSMGLAEGELFF. The CDR3 coding sequence is TGCGCCAGCAGCATGGGACTAGCTGAAGGGGAGCTGTTTTTT.

This clone occurred once. The rearrangement joins TRBV28 to TRBJ2-7; no clear D gene. The V gene's germline CDR1 is MDHEN and CDR2 SYDVKM. CDR3 length: 12 residues. V was shortened by 7 bases and J by 4 bases, with 11 bases between the two germline ends. Written as DNA, the CDR3 is TGTGCCAGCACGTACGGAGCTTACGAGCAGTACTTC. Its protein product is CASTYGAYEQYF.

The chain uses TRBV30 and TRBJ1-4, with D perhaps TRBD1 (5 bases). Germline CDR1 reads GTSNPN; CDR2 reads SVGIG (reference sequence). Trimming removed 1 base at V and 8 bases at J, with 11 bases between. This CDR3 spans 13 amino acids. The CDR3 protein is CAWSDGAIEKLFF. The DNA of the CDR3 is TGTGCCTGGAGTGATGGGGCGATCGAAAAACTGTTTTTT.

This sequence joins TRBV5-1 and TRBJ2-7; a weak D match, TRBD2 (6 bases). This CDR3 has 15 amino acids. Trimming cost V 4 bases and J 2 bases, with 16 bases left between them. Germline lookup yields CDR1 SGHRS and CDR2 YFSETQ. This CDR3 reads CASSPIDRETYEQYF. CDR3 sequence (DNA): TGCGCCAGCAGCCCAATCGACCGGGAGACCTACGAGCAGTACTTC.

This clone was counted once. The chain uses TRBV5-6 and TRBJ2-7, with a weak D call TRBD2 (6 bases). The CDR3 sequence is 15 residues long. V was pared by 0 bases and J by 2 bases, with 12 bases between. The germline gives CDR1 SGHDT, CDR2 YYEEEE. CDR3 loop: CASSLAGLGAYEQYF. CDR3 nucleotide sequence: TGTGCCAGCAGCTTGGCGGGACTCGGGGCCTACGAGCAGTACTTC.

The rearrangement uses TRBV25-1 and TRBJ1-2; D not certain. There are 14 residues in the CDR3. CDR1 MGHDK and CDR2 SYGVNS come from the germline V gene. V lost 4 bases to trimming and J lost 3 bases, with 12 bases between them. CDR3 loop: CASSAYGADYGYTF. The CDR3 region has the DNA TGTGCCAGCAGTGCCTACGGAGCGGACTATGGCTACACCTTC.

The rearrangement uses TRBV27 and TRBJ2-7, with TRBD1 matching 8 bases. The CDR3 loop spans 16 amino acids. Per the germline V gene, CDR1 is MNHEY and CDR2 is SMNVEV (reference sequence). J gave up 3 bases and V 0 bases, and 7 bases lay outside the gene matches. The CDR3 nucleotides are TGTGCCAGCAGTTTATCGATCTGGACAGGGATCTACGAGCAGTACTTC. Its protein is CASSLSIWTGIYEQYF.

The V call is TRBV5-1, the J call TRBJ1-1, with a tentative D call TRBD1 (5 bases). V dropped 4 bases and J dropped 0 bases, with 13 bases sitting between them. CDR3 length: 15 residues. Germline V gene lookup returns CDR1 SGHRS and CDR2 YFSETQ. CDR3 nucleotides: TGCGCCAGCAGCCAAGGGGCCTCTTTGAACACTGAAGCTTTCTTT. It translates to CASSQGASLNTEAFF.

The rearrangement uses TRBV14 and TRBJ1-4, with D uncertain. Germline CDR1 SGHDN, CDR2 FVKESK. The germline V and J ends were trimmed by 2 bases and 7 bases, with 14 bases remaining between them. This CDR3 is built from 15 residues. CDR3 region: CASSQLAASSEKLFF. As DNA, the CDR3 is TGTGCCAGCAGCCAATTAGCAGCCTCGAGTGAAAAACTGTTTTTT.

This clone was found once. The chain links TRBV28 to TRBJ2-1; no clear D. The ends were cut back, 7 bases at V and 0 bases at J, with 13 bases in the middle. CDR3 length: 15 residues. Looked up from germline, CDR1 is MDHEN and CDR2 is SYDVKM. CDR3 sequence reads: CASIGSWSSYNEQFF. CDR3 DNA: TGTGCCAGCATTGGGTCCTGGAGCTCCTACAATGAGCAGTTCTTC.

This sequence joins TRBV7-9 and TRBJ2-1; D is possibly TRBD1 (5 bases). This CDR3 spans 14 amino acids. V lost 3 bases and J 6 bases, leaving 12 bases between the germline ends. Per germline, CDR1 SEHNR and CDR2 FQNEAQ (reference sequence). The CDR3 DNA reads as TGTGCCAGCAGCTTGGTACAGGCCCCCAATGAGCAGTTCTTC. It translates to CASSLVQAPNEQFF.

V is TRBV27 and J is TRBJ1-6; D is ambiguous. The CDR3 runs to 13 residues. CDR1 is MNHEY and CDR2 is SMNVEV in the germline V gene (reference sequence). V shed 5 bases and J shed 8 bases, with 10 bases lying between them. The CDR3 DNA follows: TGTGCCAGCAGTCCGCGGAGTTATTCACCCCTCCACTTT. Translated: CASSPRSYSPLHF.

This chain links TRBV5-1 with TRBJ2-5, with a weak D call TRBD1 (6 bases). CDR1 and CDR2 from the germline V gene are SGHRS and YFSETQ. There are 14 residues in the CDR3. Trimming left V 4 bases short and J 0 bases short, with 10 bases between. The CDR3 region has the DNA TGCGCCAGCAGCCCTAGGGACAACCAAGAGACCCAGTACTTC. Translation gives CASSPRDNQETQYF.

This clone was counted only a few times. This sequence joins TRBV11-2 and TRBJ2-2, with TRBD2 matching over 8 bases. With 2 bases clipped from V and 1 base from J, the junction kept 0 bases outside the gene matches. The CDR3 consists of 15 residues. Germline CDR1 and CDR2: SGHAT and FQNNGV. This CDR3 reads CASSLRGGNTGELFF. The CDR3, as DNA: TGTGCCAGCAGCTTACGGGGGGGGAACACCGGGGAGCTGTTTTTT.

The chain has TRBV10-1 and TRBJ2-3; D is unresolved. The germline CDR1 and CDR2 sequences are WNHNN and SYGVQD (reference sequence). The CDR3 spans 15 residues. The germline V and J ends were trimmed by 0 bases and 7 bases, with 14 bases remaining between them. The CDR3: CASSESTALAHTQYF. DNA of the CDR3: TGCGCCAGCAGTGAGTCCACAGCCCTTGCACATACGCAGTATTTT.

V and J are TRBV27 and TRBJ1-1; the match to TRBD1 covers 10 bases. The germline V gene has CDR1 MNHEY and CDR2 SMNVEV (reference sequence). Unmatched junction bases numbered 9, after V lost 3 bases and J lost 5 bases. The CDR3 runs 16 residues. The CDR3 coding sequence is TGTGCCAGCAGTTTCCGGGACAGGGGTGTTGGGACTGAAGCTTTCTTT. It is translated as CASSFRDRGVGTEAFF.

The rearrangement joins TRBV28 to TRBJ1-5; D ambiguous. The CDR3 is 12 residues long. Germline V CDR1 and CDR2: MDHEN, SYDVKM. V gave up 11 bases and J gave up 1 base, with 9 bases separating them. The CDR3 coding sequence is TGTGCCGGTGGAGAAAGCAATCAGCCCCAGCATTTT. As protein: CAGGESNQPQHF. Using reference TRBV28 and TRBJ1-5 for the parts outside the CDR3, the full variable domain is DVKVTQSSRYLVKRTGEKVFLECVQDMDHENMFWYRQDPGLGLRLIYFSYDVKMKEKGDIPEGYSVSREKKERFSLILESASTNQTSMYLCAGGESNQPQHFGDGTRLSIL.